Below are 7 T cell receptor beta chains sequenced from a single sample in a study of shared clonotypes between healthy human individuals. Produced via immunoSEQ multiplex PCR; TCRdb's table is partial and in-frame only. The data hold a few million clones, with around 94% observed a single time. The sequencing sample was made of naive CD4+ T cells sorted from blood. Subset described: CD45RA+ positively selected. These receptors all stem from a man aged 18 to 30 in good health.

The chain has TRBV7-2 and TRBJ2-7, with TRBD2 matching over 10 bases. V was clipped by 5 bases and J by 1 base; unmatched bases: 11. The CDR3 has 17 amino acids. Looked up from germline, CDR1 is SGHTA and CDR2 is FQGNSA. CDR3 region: CASSPRAPAGGSYEQYF. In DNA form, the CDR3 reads TGTGCCAGCAGCCCCCGGGCCCCAGCGGGAGGGTCCTACGAGCAGTACTTC.

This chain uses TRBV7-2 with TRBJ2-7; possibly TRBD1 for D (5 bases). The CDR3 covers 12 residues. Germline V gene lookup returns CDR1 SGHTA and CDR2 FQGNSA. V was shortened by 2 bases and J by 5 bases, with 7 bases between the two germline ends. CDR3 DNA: TGTGCCAGCAGCTTACAGGGCCACGAGCAGTACTTC. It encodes CASSLQGHEQYF.

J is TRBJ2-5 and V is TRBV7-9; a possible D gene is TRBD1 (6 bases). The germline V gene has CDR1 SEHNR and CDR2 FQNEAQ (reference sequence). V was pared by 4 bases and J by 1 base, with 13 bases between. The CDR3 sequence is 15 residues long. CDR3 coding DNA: TGTGCCAGCAGCTCCCAGCCGACAGGCCAAGAGACCCAGTACTTC. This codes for CASSSQPTGQETQYF.

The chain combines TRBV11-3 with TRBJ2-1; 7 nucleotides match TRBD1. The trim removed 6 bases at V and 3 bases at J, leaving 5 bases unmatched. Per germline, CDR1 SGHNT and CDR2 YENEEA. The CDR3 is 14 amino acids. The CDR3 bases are TGTGCCAGCAGTCTGACAGGGTTCTACAATGAGCAGTTCTTC. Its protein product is CASSLTGFYNEQFF.

This CDR3 is CASSLTQGSGSHQETQYF. The CDR3 region has the DNA TGTGCCAGTAGTCTGACGCAGGGGTCGGGCAGCCACCAAGAGACCCAGTACTTC. The chain combines TRBV19 with TRBJ2-5, with a weak D call TRBD1 (6 bases). V was trimmed by 5 bases and J by 0 bases, leaving 22 bases between them. CDR3 length: 18 amino acids. CDR1 is LNHDA, CDR2 SQIVND, per germline (reference sequence).

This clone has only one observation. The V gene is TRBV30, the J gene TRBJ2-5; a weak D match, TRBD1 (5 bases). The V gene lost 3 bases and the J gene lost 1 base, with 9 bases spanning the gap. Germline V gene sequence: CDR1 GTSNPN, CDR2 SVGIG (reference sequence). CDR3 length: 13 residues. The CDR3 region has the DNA TGTGCCTGGAGCGGAGACAGCCAAGAGACCCAGTACTTC. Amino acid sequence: CAWSGDSQETQYF. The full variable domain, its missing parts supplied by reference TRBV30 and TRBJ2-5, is SQTIHQWPATLVQPVGSPLSLECTVEGTSNPNLYWYRQAAGRGLQLLFYSVGIGQISSEVPQNLSASRPQDRQFILSSKKLLLSDSGFYLCAWSGDSQETQYFGPGTRLLVL.

The CDR3 loop reads CASSPGQGNSYEQYF. The CDR3 DNA reads as TGTGCCAGCTCACCTGGACAGGGGAACTCCTACGAGCAGTACTTC. This chain links TRBV18 with TRBJ2-7; 9 bases line up with TRBD1. CDR1 and CDR2 from the germline V gene are KGHSH and LQKENI. J lost 0 bases, V lost 3 bases, and 3 bases had no gene match. The CDR3 is 15 amino acids.